This T cell receptor (beta chain) was sequenced during a study of T cells in Graves' hyperthyroidism and ophthalmopathy. V lost 6 bases and J 6 bases, leaving 16 bases between the germline ends. CDR3 length: 14 residues. Per germline, CDR1 KGHDR and CDR2 SFDVKD. Exclusion criteria comprised uncontrolled infection, other autoimmune disease, pregnancy or lactation. This sample holds PBMCs from under 11 ml fresh peripheral blood. This clonotype was picked up many times. Researchers amplified the TCR beta CDR3 regions from RNA transcripts. The TCR CDR3 first-round RT-PCR relied on the HTBI primer set. MiXCR, run by TCRdb on the multiplex PCR reads, gives a single entry per CDR3 protein. The top ten clones hold about a third of a sample with about 680,000 distinct CDR3 sequences, over 35% of them seen once.

Sequences were obtained from blood. The TCR was taken from a woman between 40 and 55 years old with Graves' hyperthyroidism. The V gene is TRBV24-1, the J gene TRBJ1-2; D unclear. CDR3: CATSSPALVDGYTF. The CDR3, as DNA: TGTGCCACCAGTTCTCCTGCCCTCGTCGATGGCTACACCTTC.